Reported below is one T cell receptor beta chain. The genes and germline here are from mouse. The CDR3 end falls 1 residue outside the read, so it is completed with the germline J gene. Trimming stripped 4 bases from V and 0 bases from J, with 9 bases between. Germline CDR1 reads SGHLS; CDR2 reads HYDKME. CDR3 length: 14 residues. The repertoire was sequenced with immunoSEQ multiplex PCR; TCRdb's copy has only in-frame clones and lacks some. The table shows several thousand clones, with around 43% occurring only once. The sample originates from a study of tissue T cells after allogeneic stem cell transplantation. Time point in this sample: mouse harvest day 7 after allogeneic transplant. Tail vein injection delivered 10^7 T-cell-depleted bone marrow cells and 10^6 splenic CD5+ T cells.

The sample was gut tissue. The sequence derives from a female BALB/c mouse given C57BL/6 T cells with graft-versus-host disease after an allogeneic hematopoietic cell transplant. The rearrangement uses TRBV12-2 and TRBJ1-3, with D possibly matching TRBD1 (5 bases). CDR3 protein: CASSLGDSGNTLYF. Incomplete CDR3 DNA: TGTGCCAGCTCCCTAGGGGATTCTGGAAATACGCTCTAT.